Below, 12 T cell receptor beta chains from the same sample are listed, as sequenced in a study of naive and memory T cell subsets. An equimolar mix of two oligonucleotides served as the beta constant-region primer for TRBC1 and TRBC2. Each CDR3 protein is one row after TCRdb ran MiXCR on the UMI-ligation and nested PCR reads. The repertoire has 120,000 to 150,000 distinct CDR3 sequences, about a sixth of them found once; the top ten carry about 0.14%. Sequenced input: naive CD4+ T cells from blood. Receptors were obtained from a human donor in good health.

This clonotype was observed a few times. CDR3 protein: CAISHRDRDSNQPQHF. The DNA of the CDR3 is TGTGCCATCAGCCACCGGGACAGGGATAGCAATCAGCCCCAGCATTTT. The chain is built from TRBV10-3 and TRBJ1-5, with TRBD1 identical over 9 bases. The CDR3 length is 16 residues. V lost 6 bases, J lost 0 bases, and 6 bases stayed unmatched. Germline V CDR1 and CDR2: ENHRY, SYGVKD.

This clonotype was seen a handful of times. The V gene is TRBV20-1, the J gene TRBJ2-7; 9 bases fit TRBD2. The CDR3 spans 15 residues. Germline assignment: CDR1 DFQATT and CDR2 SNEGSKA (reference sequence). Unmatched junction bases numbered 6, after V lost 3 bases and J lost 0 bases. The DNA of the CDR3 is TGCAGTGCTAGTTCCCCGCGGGAGGGCTCCTACGAGCAGTACTTC. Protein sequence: CSASSPREGSYEQYF.

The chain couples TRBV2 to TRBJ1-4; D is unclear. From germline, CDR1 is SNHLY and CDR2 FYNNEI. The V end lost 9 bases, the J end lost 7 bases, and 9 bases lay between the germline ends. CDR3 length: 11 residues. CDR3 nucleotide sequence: TGTGCCAGTCAGGCAGTTGAAAAACTGTTTTTT. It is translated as CASQAVEKLFF.

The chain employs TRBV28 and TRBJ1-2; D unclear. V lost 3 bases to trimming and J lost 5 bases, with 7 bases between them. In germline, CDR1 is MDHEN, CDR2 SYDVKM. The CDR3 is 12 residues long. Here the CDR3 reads CASSFAGYGYTF. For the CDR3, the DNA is TGTGCCAGCAGTTTTGCGGGGTATGGCTACACCTTC.

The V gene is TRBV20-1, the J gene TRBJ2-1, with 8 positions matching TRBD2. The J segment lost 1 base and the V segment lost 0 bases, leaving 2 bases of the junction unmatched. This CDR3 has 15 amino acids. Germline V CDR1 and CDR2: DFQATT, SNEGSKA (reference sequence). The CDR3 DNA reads TGCAGTGCTAGAGACGGGGGGGGATCCTACAATGAGCAGTTCTTC. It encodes CSARDGGGSYNEQFF.

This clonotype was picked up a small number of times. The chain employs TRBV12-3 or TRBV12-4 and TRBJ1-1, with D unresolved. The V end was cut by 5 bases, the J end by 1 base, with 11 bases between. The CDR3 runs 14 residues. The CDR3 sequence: CASSAQLGNTEAFF. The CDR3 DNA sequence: TGTGCCAGCAGTGCCCAACTAGGGAACACTGAAGCTTTCTTT.

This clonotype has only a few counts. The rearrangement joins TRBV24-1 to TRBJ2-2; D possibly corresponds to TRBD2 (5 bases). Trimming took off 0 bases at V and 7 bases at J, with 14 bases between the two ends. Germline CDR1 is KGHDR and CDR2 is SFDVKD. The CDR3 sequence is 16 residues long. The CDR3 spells CATSDLTGGEGGELFF. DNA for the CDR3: TGTGCCACCAGTGATTTGACCGGAGGAGAAGGCGGGGAGCTGTTTTTT.

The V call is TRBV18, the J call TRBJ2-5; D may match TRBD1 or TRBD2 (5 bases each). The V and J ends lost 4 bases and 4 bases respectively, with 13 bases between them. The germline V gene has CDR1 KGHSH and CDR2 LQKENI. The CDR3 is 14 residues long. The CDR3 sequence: CASSLIGAGETQYF. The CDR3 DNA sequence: TGTGCCAGCTCACTCATCGGGGCTGGAGAGACCCAGTACTTC.

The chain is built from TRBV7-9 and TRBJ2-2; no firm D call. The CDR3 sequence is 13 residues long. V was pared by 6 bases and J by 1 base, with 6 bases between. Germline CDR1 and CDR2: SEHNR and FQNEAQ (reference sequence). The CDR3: CASSEKNTGELFF. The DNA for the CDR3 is TGTGCCAGCAGTGAGAAGAACACCGGGGAGCTGTTTTTT.

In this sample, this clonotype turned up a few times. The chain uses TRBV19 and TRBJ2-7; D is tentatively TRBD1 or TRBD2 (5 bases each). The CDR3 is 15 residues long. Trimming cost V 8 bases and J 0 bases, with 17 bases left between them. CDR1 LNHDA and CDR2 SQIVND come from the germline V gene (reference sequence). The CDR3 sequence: CASRNRDGNSYEQYF. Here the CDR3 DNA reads TGTGCCAGTCGGAATAGGGACGGAAACTCCTACGAGCAGTACTTC.

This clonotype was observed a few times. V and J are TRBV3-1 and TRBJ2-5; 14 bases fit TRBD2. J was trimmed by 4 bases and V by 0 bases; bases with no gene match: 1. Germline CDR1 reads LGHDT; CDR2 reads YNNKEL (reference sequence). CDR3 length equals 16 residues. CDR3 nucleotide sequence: TGTGCCAGCAGCCAAGATGGACTAGCGGGAGGAGAGACCCAGTACTTC. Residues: CASSQDGLAGGETQYF.

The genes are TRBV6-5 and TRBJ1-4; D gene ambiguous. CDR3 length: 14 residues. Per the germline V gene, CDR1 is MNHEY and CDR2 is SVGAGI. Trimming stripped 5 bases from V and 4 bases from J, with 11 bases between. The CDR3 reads CASSPSSLNEKLFF. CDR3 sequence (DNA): TGTGCCAGCAGTCCATCTTCTCTTAATGAAAAACTGTTTTTT.